The 3 T cell receptor beta chains listed next were all sequenced from one sample in a study of cytomegalovirus exposure and HLA in healthy donors. 13 Jbeta primers and 60 Vbeta primers were used for the PCR. The table came from immunoSEQ multiplex PCR; TCRdb's copy has only in-frame clones and leaves some out. Among roughly 200,000 clones listed, about nine tenths were seen once. Sample: PBMCs. The receptors shown here come from a young man in good health and CMV-seronegative.

The chain links TRBV11-2 to TRBJ2-3, with D uncertain. Germline values: CDR1 SGHAT, CDR2 FQNNGV. This CDR3 region has 12 residues. Trimming pared 5 bases from V and 8 bases from J, leaving 11 bases between. The CDR3 loop is CASSQVIGTQYF. DNA for the CDR3: TGTGCCAGCAGCCAGGTAATAGGTACGCAGTATTTT.

The chain joins TRBV7-2 to TRBJ1-1; D may be TRBD1 (6 bases). Per germline, CDR1 SGHTA and CDR2 FQGNSA. The CDR3 covers 14 residues. V lost 2 bases and J lost 10, with 17 bases in between. The DNA for the CDR3 is TGTGCCAGCAGCTTACCCCCGACAGGACGAGGAGCTTTCTTT. This translates into CASSLPPTGRGAFF.

The V gene is TRBV6-1, the J gene TRBJ2-7; D gene unclear. From germline, CDR1 is MNHNS and CDR2 SASEGT. The CDR3 sequence is 13 residues long. V lost 2 bases to trimming and J lost 4 bases, with 9 bases between them. The CDR3 DNA sequence: TGTGCCAGCAGTGAATGGTCCAGTTACGAGCAGTACTTC. Translated, it gives CASSEWSSYEQYF.